This T cell receptor (beta chain) is drawn from a study of shared clonotypes between healthy human individuals (dated by TCRdb to the early 2020s). Regarding the research as a whole: The cohort comprised two women and three men aged 18 to 49 years. To estimate repertoire size and how much clonotype sharing occurs between individuals, the study deeply sequenced the blood TCR repertoires of 5 or 6 healthy adults. Between about 0.8 and 9 billion PBMCs per donor were obtained by leukapheresis. To increase sequencing depth and limit assay-specific biases, TCR repertoire library preparation and sequencing were carried out by different laboratories using diverse techniques. For each donor, CD4 naive and CD4 memory were each given three plates, CD8 naive was given two plates, and CD8 memory was given one plate.

The investigation overall reported the following: Sampling was limited to blood, and TCR repertoires in tissue likely differ from TCR repertoires in blood. Incomplete sequencing was indicated by rarefaction of sorted-subset datasets, despite the large sequencing depth. Based on pairwise subsampling, the degree of clonotype sharing among donors was expected to be affected by sequencing depth. About 5% of naive CD4, 3.5% of naive CD8, roughly 2.5% of memory CD4, and about 0.4% of memory CD8 clonotypes were shared across several donors. Larger estimated clonotype richness was generally found for naive subsets than for memory subsets. Clonotypes shared by all four sorted-subset donors showed higher generation probabilities than non-shared clonotypes. Because the study included a small number of donors, the genetic and exposure-history diversity represented was limited.

From the cysteine through the phenylalanine, the CDR3 covers 16 amino acids. Left in the record is the CDR3 DNA by itself, 48 bases read in frame from the first base. Trimming leaves V shorter by 0 bases and J shorter by 2 bases, with the junction holding 5 bases beyond the gene matches. The germline V gene supplies CDR1 SGHVS and CDR2 FQNEAQ. A remark on this clone: The clone's antigen remains unknown. No base qualities exist here, and no much larger clone lies one base off it.

Using the deep immunoSEQ assay, TCR CDR3 regions were amplified from genomic DNA by multiplex PCR. Extracted genomic DNA from each cell subset was distributed evenly across all wells of several immunoSEQ 96-well plates, and each plate was treated as a replicate. For sorted subsets, approximately 190 ng genomic DNA, equal to about 30,000 T cell genomes, was loaded into each replicate PCR. The purified libraries were quantified using a Qubit 3.0 fluorometer, sized with a Bioanalyzer 2100, and then quantified again using the KAPA Library Quantification kit. A separate single-read 150-cycle Illumina NextSeq 550 flow cell was used to sequence each immunoSEQ 96-well plate. Processing in the source paper ran as follows. Because the immunoSEQ output included only junctional sequences and no quality scores, the filtering could not be the same as the filtering used for full-length reads. Sequences were annotated with PyIR, a Python wrapper for IgBLAST v1.9, and V/J genes and CDR3 were assigned using IMGT germline references. Reads were filtered out if the reads had weak V/J assignments (E-value above 1e-6), no CDR3, stop codons, out-of-frame junctions, or ambiguous translated residues. V3J clonotypes were defined as sequences sharing an identical inferred V gene, J gene, and CDR3 amino acid sequence. Percentage overlap between repertoires was calculated by dividing the number of shared unique clonotypes by the size of the smaller repertoire. Richness of each repertoire was evaluated using RTK rarefaction, the Chao1 estimator, and Recon v2.1 estimates of unobserved clonotypes. Generation probabilities for all TCRbeta clonotypes obtained by the gDNA method from a handful of donors were computed using OLGA. TCRdb provides this immuneACCESS table in a form limited to in-frame rearrangements. Some clones are lacking; in checked studies, under half of them reflect an unresolved V gene, and why the rest are absent is not known. V and J calls and clone size are given by that table; D and trimming were obtained from the DNA. The sample includes 2 million to 2.5 million clones, with approximately 96% observed a single time. Clones ranked in the top ten supply more than 0.1% of the sample.

Healthy HIV-negative adults with no recently reported acute infections or vaccinations were included as donors. Every donor was a Caucasian adult living in Nashville, Tennessee, USA. CD4+ T cells were enriched through magnetic negative selection, after which naive cells were positively selected on CD45RA and the remaining negative fraction served as the memory subset. Blood was collected by leukapheresis, and PBMCs were isolated by Ficoll-Histopaque density gradient centrifugation and then cryopreserved in liquid nitrogen vapor phase. Analytical flow cytometry was used to check the purity and quantity of every magnetically sorted T cell population. Each sorted fraction had its genomic DNA isolated and then quantified by UV absorbance on a Nanodrop 2000c.

Material: naive CD4+ T cells sorted from blood. The intended sense of this specimen's cell subset or site label: CD45RA+ positively selected. The rearrangement joined TRBV7-8 to TRBJ2-7; 9 central nucleotides agree with TRBD2. The receptor comes from a man younger than 30 in good health. The DNA is TGTGCCAGCAGCTTAGCGGAAGCGGGAGGCCCCTACGAGCAGTACTTC. Its protein reads: CASSLAEAGGPYEQYF.